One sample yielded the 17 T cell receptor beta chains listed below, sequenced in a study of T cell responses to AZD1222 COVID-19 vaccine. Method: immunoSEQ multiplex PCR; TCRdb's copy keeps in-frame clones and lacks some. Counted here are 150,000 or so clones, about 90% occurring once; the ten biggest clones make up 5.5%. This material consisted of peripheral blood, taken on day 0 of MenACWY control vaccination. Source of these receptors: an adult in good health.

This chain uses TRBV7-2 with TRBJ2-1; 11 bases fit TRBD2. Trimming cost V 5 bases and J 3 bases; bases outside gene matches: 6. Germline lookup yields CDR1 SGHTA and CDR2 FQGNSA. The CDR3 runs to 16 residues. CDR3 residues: CASSARGLADYNEQFF. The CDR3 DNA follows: TGTGCCAGCAGCGCCCGGGGACTAGCGGACTACAATGAGCAGTTCTTC.

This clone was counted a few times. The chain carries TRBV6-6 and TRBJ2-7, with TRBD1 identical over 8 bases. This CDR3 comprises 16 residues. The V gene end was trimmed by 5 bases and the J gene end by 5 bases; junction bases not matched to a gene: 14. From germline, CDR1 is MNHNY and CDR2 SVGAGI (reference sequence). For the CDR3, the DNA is TGTGCCAGCAGTCATCAGGGGGCGCTTGAGTTGGACGAGCAGTACTTC. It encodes CASSHQGALELDEQYF.

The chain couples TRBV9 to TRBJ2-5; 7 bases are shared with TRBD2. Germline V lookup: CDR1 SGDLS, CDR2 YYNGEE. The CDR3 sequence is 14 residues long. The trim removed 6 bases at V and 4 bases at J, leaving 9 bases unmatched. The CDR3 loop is CASNFGGEGETQYF. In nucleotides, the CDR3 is TGTGCCAGCAACTTTGGAGGGGAGGGAGAGACCCAGTACTTC. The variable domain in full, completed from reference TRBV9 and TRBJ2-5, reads DSGVTQTPKHLITATGQRVTLRCSPRSGDLSVYWYQQSLDQGLQFLIQYYNGEERAKGNILERFSAQQFPDLHSELNLSSLELGDSALYFCASNFGGEGETQYFGPGTRLLVL.

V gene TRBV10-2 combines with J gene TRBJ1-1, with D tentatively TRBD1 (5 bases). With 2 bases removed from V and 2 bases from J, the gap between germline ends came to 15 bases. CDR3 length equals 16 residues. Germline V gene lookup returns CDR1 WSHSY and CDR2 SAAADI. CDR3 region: CASSEARRGVNTEAFF. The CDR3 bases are TGCGCCAGCAGTGAGGCAAGGAGGGGCGTAAACACTGAAGCTTTCTTT.

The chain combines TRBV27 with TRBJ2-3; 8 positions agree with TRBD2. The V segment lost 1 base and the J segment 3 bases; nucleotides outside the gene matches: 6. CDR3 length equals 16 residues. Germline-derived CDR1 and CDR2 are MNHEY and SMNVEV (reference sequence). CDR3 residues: CASSLFSGRVTDTQYF. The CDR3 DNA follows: TGTGCCAGCAGTTTATTTTCCGGGAGGGTAACAGATACGCAGTATTTT.

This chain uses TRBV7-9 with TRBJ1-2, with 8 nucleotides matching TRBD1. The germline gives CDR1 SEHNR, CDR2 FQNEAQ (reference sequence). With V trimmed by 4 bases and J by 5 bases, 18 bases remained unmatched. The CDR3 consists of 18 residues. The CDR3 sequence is CASSSTRTGSRGGYGYTF. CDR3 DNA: TGTGCCAGCAGCTCAACCCGGACAGGGAGCAGGGGAGGGTATGGCTACACCTTC.

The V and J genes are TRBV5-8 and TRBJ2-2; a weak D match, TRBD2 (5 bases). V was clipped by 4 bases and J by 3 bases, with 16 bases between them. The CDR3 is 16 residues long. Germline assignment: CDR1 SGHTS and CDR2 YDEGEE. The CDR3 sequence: CASSPRWLADTGELFF. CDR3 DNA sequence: TGTGCCAGCAGCCCCAGGTGGCTAGCTGACACCGGGGAGCTGTTTTTT.

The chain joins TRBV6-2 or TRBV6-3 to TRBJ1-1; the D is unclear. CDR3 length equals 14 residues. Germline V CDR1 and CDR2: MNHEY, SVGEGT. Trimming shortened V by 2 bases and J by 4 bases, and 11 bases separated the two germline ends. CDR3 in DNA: TGTGCCAGCAGTTACGGGGAGGTTGGCACTGAAGCTTTCTTT. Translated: CASSYGEVGTEAFF.

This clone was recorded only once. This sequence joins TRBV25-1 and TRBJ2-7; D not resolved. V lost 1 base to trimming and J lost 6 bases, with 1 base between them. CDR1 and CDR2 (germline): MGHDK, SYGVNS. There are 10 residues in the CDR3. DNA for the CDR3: TGTGCCAGCAGTGAATGCGAGCAGTACTTC. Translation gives CASSECEQYF.

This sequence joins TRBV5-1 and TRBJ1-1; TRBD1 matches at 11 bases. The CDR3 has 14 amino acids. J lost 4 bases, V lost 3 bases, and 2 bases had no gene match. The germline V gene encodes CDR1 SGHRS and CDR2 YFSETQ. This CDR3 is CASSWTGGTTEAFF. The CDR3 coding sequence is TGCGCCAGCAGCTGGACAGGGGGCACCACTGAAGCTTTCTTT.

The CDR3: CASSPRGRGEKLFF. The CDR3 DNA is TGTGCCAGCAGCCCCCGGGGCAGGGGTGAAAAACTGTTTTTT. The chain has TRBV3-1 (or the pseudogene TRBV3-2) and TRBJ1-4, with a possible D match to TRBD1 (6 bases). Germline V CDR1 and CDR2: LGHDT, YNNKEL (reference sequence). The CDR3 runs to 14 residues. Deletions cut 4 bases from V and 7 bases from J, with 13 bases between.

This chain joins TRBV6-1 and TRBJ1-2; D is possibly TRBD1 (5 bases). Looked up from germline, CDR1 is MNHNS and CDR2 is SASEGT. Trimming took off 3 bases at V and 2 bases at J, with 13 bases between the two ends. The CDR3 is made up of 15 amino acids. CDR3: CASSDAGTGNYGYTF. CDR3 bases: TGTGCCAGCAGTGACGCCGGGACTGGGAACTATGGCTACACCTTC.

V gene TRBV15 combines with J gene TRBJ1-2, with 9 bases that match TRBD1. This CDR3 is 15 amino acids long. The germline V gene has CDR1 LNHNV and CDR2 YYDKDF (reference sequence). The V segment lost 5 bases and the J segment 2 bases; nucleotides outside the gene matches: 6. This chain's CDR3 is CATSERQGGNYGYTF. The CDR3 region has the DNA TGTGCCACCAGCGAACGACAGGGGGGCAACTATGGCTACACCTTC.

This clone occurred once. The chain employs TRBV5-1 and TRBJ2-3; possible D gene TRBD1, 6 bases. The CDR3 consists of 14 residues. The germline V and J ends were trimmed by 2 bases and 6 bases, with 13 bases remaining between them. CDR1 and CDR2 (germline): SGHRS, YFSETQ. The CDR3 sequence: CASSFGQSMDTQYF. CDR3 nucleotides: TGCGCCAGCAGCTTTGGACAGTCGATGGATACGCAGTATTTT.

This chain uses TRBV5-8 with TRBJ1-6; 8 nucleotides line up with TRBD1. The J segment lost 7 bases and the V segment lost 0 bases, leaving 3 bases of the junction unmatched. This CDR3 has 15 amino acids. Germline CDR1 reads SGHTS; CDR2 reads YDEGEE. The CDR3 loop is CASSLDTGGNSPLHF. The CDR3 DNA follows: TGTGCCAGCAGCTTGGATACAGGGGGGAATTCACCCCTCCACTTT. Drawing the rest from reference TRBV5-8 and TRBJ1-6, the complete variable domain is EAGVTQSPTHLIKTRGQQATLRCSPISGHTSVYWYQQALGLGLQFLLWYDEGEERNRGNFPPRFSGRQFPNYSSELNVNALELEDSALYLCASSLDTGGNSPLHFGNGTRLTVT.

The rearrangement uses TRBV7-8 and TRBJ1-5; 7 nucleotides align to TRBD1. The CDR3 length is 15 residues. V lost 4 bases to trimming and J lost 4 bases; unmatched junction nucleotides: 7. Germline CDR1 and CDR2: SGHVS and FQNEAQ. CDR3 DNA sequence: TGTGCCAGCAGCTCTTCTGGCAGGGGGAATCAGCCCCAGCATTTT. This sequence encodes CASSSSGRGNQPQHF.

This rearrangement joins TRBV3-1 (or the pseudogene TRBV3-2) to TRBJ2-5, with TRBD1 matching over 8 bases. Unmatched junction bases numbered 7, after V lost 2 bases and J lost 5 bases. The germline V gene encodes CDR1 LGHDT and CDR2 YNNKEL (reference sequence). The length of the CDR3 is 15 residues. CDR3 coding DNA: TGTGCCAGCAGCCAACAGGGGGCCGGTATGGAGACCCAGTACTTC. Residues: CASSQQGAGMETQYF.